The clone carrying this TCR beta chain was detected ten times or more. Its specificity is not known. The sample belongs to a study of beta chain features in type 1 diabetes. TCRB transcripts that were expressed got sequenced, as all of the isolated RNA had been reverse transcribed. The protocol was immunoSEQ multiplex PCR, while the TCRdb copy is restricted to in-frame clones and leaves out a portion. The sample has around 120,000 clones, 15% to 20% seen once. Study-wide results and caveats: Sampled from patients, naive, central memory and Treg TCRB repertoires appeared more similar than those sampled from healthy donors. TCRB CDR3s from Type 1 diabetes patients were moderately but significantly shorter in all four CD4+ subsets.

Trimming removed 8 bases at V and 3 bases at J, with 17 bases between. Per germline, CDR1 SEHNR and CDR2 FQNEAQ (reference sequence). There are 15 residues in the CDR3. The sequenced material came from central memory CD4+ T cells from blood. This TCR came from a man between 18 and 35 years old with type 1 diabetes. The V call is TRBV7-9, the J call TRBJ2-1; D might be TRBD1 (7 bases). CDR3 sequence (DNA): TGTGCCAGCCGAAGGAGGGACAGTTTCTACAATGAGCAGTTCTTC. Its protein product is CASRRRDSFYNEQFF.